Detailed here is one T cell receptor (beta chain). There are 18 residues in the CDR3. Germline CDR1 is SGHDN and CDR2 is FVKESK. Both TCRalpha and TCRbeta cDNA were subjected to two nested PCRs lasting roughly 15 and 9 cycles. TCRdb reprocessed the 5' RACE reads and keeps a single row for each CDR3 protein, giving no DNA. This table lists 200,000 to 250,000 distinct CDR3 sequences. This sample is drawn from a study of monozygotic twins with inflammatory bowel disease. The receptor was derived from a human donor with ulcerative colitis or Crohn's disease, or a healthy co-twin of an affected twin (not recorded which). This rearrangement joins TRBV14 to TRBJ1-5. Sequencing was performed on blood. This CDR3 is CASSSSGRSRHSNQPQHF.